A selection of T cell receptor beta chains follows, all from one sample in a study of blood T cell repertoires in COVID-19. Here immunoSEQ multiplex PCR was the method, and the copy in TCRdb shows in-frame clones only, minus some. Here the sample spans 140,000 to 150,000 clones, 78% being singletons. Sequencing was carried out using peripheral blood. These receptors came from an older woman with acute or convalescent COVID-19. CDR3s include the opening cysteine and the closing phenylalanine or tryptophan.

>19|TRBV3-1/TRBV3-2
CASSPTTGGSGYSYNEQFF
>13|TRBV10-1
CASTRDYNSPLHF
>15|TRBV11-2
CASSLTGGAVNEQFF
>15|TRBV27
CASSIWTSGPNEQFF
>15|TRBV14
CASSQERSSTDTQYF
>13|TRBV6-5
CASSLNSNQPQHF
>18|TRBV10-3
CAISEDNRGGGAPGELFF
>14|TRBV29-1
CSPAPGGENSPLHF
>16|TRBV10-2
CASSDRGGGSSYEQYF
>10|TRBV20-1
CSAREYTQYF
>13|TRBV7-9
CASREGSYNEQFF
>14|TRBV28
CASTRTGWNTEAFF
>14|TRBV10-2
CASRPGGFGNTIYF
>14|TRBV6-2/TRBV6-3
CASSFYSKTGELFF
>14|TRBV5-1
CASSLAGAINEQFF
>17|TRBV19
CASSISTVSGGAYEQYF
>16|TRBV5-4
CASSSREGRASYEQYF
>18|TRBV6-6
CASSQNRGPRRNNQPQHF
>16|TRBV6-5
CASSYSGQVAQAPLHF
>16|TRBV7-9
CASSRPKAGPSYGYTF
>13|TRBV14
CASSRGLQGGYTF
>16|TRBV5-1
CASSLFPKREPGELFF
>11|TRBV30
CAWRDFYEQYF
>14|TRBV9
CASSVWQGNTEAFF
>13|TRBV6-5
CASSHGGYYEQYF
>17|TRBV6-6
CASSRSSGARSGNTIYF
>15|TRBV7-9
CASSFEEGRTGELFF
>14|TRBV6-5
CASRSSGLTYEQYF
>13|TRBV25-1
CASSEGGLRGYTF
>13|TRBV4-1
CASSQPYYQPQHF
>14|TRBV7-9
CASSHTSETNEQFF
>15|TRBV28
CASSPITAPFYGYTF
>15|TRBV5-8
CASSLAGTATGELFF
>16|TRBV29-1
CSVEGEGWGYQETQYF
>16|TRBV7-8
CASSSTPGFQNTEAFF
>12|TRBV4-1
CASSQRGQGAFF
>15|TRBV9
CASSLIGQPTDTQYF
>16|TRBV6-6
CASSLDTGPGYYGYTF
>16|TRBV30
CAWSVPRDRVGNTIYF
>13|TRBV11-2
CASSGGSYNEQFF
>14|TRBV12-5
CASGLPGQIYEQYF